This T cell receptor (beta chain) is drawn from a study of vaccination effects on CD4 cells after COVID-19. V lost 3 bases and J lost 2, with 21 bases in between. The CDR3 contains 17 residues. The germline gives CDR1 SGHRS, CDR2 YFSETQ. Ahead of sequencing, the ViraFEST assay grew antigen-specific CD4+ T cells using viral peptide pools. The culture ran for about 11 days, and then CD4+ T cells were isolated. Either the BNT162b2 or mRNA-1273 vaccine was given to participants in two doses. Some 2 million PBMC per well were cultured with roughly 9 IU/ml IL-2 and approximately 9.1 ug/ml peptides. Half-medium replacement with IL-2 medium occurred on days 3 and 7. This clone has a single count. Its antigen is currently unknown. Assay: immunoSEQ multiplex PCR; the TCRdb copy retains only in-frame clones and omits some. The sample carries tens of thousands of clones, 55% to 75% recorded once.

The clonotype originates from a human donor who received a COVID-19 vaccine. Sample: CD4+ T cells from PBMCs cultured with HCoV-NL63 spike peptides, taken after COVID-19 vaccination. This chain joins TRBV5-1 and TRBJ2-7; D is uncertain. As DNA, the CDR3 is TGCGCCAGCAGCTCAAACCCTTTGGTCCCCCGGCCCTACGAGCAGTACTTC. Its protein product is CASSSNPLVPRPYEQYF.